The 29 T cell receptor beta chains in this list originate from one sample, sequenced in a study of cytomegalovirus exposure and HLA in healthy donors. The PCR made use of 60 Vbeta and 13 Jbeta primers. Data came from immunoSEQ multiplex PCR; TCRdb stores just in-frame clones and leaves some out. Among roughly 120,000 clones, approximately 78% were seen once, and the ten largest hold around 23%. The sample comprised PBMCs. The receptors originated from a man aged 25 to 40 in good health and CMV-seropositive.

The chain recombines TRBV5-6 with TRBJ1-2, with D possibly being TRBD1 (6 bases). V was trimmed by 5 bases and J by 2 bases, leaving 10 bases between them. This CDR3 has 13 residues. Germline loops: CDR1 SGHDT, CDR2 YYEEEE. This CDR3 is CASSYDRNYGYTF. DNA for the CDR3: TGTGCCAGCAGTTATGACAGGAACTATGGCTACACCTTC.

The CDR3: CASNQDRLHDSPLHF. The CDR3 DNA reads TGTGCCAGTAACCAGGACAGGCTCCACGATTCACCCCTCCACTTT. This chain uses TRBV19 with TRBJ1-6; 7 positions match TRBD1. V trimming: 7 bases; J trimming: 8 bases; junction bases outside the gene matches: 11. CDR1 and CDR2 from the germline V gene are LNHDA and SQIVND (reference sequence). The CDR3 runs 15 residues.

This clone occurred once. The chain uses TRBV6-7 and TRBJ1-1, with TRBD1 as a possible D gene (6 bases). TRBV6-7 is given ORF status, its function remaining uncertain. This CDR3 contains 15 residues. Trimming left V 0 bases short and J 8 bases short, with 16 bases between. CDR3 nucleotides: TGTGCCAGCAGTTACTCTAAGATGACGGGGGGCGAAGCTTTCTTT. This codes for CASSYSKMTGGEAFF.

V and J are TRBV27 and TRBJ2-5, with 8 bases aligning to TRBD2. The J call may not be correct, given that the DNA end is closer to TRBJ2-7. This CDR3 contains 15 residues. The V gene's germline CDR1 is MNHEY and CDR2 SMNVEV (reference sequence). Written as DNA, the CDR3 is TGTGCCAGCAGCTCCCCGGGGGGGCTCTCCTACGAGCAGTACTTC. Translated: CASSSPGGLSYEQYF.

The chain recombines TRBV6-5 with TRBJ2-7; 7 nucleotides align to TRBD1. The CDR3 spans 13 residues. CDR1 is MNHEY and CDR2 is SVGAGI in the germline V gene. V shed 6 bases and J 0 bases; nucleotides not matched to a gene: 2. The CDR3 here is CASSRTGSYEQYV. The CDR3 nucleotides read TGTGCCAGCAGCCGGACAGGCTCCTACGAGCAGTACGTC.

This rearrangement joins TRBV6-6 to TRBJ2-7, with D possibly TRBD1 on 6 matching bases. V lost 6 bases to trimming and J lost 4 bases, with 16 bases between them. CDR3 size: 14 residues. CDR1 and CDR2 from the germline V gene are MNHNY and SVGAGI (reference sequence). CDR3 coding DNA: TGTGCCAGCAGCCCACAGGGTTTCGGATACGAGCAGTACGTC. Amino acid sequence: CASSPQGFGYEQYV.

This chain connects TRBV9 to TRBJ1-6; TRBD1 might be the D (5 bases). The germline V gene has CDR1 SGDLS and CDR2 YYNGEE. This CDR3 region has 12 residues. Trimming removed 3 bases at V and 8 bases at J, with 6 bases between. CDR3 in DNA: TGTGCCAGCAGCGCGGGGGATTCACCCCTCCACTTT. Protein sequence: CASSAGDSPLHF.

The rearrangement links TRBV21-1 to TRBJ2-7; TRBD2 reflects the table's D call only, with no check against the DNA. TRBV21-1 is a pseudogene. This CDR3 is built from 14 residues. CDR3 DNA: TGTGCCAGCACCAAAGGAGGCGTTTCCTACGAGCAGTACGTC. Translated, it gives CASTKGGVSYEQYV.

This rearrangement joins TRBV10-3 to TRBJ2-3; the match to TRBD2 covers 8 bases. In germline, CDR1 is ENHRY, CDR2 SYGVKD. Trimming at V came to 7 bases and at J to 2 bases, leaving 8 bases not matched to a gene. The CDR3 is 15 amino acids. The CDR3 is CAINNGGGHTDTQYF. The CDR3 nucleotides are TGTGCCATCAATAACGGGGGGGGCCACACAGATACGCAGTATTTT.

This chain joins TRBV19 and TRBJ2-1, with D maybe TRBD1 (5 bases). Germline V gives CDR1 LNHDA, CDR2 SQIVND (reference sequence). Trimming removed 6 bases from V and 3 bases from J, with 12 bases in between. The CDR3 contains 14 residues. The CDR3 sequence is CASRGQGGYNEQFF. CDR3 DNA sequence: TGTGCCAGTAGAGGCCAGGGTGGCTACAATGAGCAGTTCTTC. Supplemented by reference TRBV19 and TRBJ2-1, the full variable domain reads DGGITQSPKYLFRKEGQNVTLSCEQNLNHDAMYWYRQDPGQGLRLIYYSQIVNDFQKGDIAEGYSVSREKKESFPLTVTSAQKNPTAFYLCASRGQGGYNEQFFGPGTRLTVL.

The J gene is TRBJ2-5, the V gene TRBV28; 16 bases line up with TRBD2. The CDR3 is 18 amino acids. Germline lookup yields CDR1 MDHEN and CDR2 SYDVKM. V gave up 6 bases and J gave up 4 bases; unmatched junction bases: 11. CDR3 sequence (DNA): TGTGCCAGCAGAGTGACCGGGACTAGCGGGGGGGCATCAGAGACCCAGTACTTC. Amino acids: CASRVTGTSGGASETQYF.

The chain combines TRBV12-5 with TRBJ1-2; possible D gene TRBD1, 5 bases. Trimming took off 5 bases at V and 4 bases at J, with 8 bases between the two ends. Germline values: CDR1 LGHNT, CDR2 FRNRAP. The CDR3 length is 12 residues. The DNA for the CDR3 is TGTGCTAGTGGTCGGACAAGCTATGGCTACACCTTC. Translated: CASGRTSYGYTF. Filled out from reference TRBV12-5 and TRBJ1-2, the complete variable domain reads DARVTQTPRHKVTEMGQEVTMRCQPILGHNTVFWYRQTMMQGLELLAYFRNRAPLDDSGMPKDRFSAEMPDATLATLKIQPSEPRDSAVYFCASGRTSYGYTFGSGTRLTVV.

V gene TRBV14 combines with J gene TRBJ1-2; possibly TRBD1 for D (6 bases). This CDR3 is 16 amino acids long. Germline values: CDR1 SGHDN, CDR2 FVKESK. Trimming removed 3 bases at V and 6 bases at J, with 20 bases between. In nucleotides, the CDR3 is TGTGCCAGCAGCCATCAACAGGGCTCGTGGCCCCATGGCTACACCTTC. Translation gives CASSHQQGSWPHGYTF.

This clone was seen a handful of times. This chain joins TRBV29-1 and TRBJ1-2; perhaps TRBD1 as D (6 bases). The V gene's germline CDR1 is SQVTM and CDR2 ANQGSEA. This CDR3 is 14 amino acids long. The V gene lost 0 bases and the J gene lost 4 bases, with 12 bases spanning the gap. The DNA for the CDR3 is TGCAGCGTTGAAGAATGGCAGGGGTTCTATGGCTACACCTTC. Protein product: CSVEEWQGFYGYTF.

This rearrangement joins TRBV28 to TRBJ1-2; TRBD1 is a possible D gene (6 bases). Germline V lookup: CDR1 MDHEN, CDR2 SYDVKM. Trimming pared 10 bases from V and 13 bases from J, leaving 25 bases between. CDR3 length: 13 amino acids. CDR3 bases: TGTGCCACCACACCTTTACCGGGACACCCCGCCACCTTC. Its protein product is CATTPLPGHPATF.

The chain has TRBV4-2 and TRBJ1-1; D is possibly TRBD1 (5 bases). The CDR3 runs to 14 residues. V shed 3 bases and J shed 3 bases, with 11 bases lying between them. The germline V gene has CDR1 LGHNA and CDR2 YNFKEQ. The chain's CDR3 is CASSQGGWDTEAFF. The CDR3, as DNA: TGTGCCAGCAGCCAGGGGGGGTGGGACACTGAAGCTTTCTTT.

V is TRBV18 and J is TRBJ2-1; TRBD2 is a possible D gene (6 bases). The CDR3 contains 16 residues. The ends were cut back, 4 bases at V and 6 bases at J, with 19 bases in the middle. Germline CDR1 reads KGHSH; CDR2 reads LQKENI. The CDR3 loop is CASSQMGRLGGNEQFF. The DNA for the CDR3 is TGTGCCAGCTCACAGATGGGACGGCTCGGGGGCAATGAGCAGTTCTTC.

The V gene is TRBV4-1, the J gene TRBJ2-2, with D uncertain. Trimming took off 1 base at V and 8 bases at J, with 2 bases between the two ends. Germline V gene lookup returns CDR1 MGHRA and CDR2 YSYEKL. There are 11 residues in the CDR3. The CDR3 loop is CASSQAGELFF. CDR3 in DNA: TGCGCCAGCAGCCAAGCAGGGGAGCTGTTTTTT.

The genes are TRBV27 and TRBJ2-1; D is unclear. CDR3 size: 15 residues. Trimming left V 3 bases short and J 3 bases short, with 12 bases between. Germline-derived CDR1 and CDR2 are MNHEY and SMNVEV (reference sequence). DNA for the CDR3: TGTGCCAGCAGTTTTTCGACCGGCGGCTACAATGAGCAGTTCTTC. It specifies CASSFSTGGYNEQFF.

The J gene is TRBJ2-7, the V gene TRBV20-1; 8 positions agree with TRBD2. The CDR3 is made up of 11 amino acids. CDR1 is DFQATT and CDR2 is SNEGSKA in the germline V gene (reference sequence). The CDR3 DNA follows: TGCAGTGCTAGGACGGGACTAGAGCTGTACGTC. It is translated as CSARTGLELYV.

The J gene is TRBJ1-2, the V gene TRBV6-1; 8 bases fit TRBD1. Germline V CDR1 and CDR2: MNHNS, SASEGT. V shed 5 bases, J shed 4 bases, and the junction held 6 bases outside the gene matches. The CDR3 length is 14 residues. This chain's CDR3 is CASSPDRGPYGYTF. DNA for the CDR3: TGTGCCAGCAGTCCAGACAGGGGCCCCTATGGCTACACCTTC.

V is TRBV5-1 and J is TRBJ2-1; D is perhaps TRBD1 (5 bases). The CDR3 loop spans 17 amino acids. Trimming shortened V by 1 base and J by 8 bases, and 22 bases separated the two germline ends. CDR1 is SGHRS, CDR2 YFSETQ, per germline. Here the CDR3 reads CASSLYAQGAVRDEQFF. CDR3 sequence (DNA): TGCGCCAGCAGCTTGTACGCGCAGGGCGCTGTTCGCGATGAGCAGTTCTTC.

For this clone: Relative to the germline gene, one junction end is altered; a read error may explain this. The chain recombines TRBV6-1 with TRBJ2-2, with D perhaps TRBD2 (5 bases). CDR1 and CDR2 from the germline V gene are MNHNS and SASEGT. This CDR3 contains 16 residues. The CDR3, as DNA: TGTGCCATCAGTGAGCCAGTGAGGGTAGGCACCGGGGAGCTGTTTTTT. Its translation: CAISEPVRVGTGELFF.

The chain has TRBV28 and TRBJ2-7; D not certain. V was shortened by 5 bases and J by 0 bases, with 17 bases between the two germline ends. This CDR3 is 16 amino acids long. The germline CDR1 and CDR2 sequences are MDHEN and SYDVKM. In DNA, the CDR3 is TGTGCCAGCAGTCGTTCCCCCAGGCAAGGCTCCTACGAGCAGTACTTC. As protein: CASSRSPRQGSYEQYF. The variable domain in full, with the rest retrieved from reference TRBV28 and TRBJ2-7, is DVKVTQSSRYLVKRTGEKVFLECVQDMDHENMFWYRQDPGLGLRLIYFSYDVKMKEKGDIPEGYSVSREKKERFSLILESASTNQTSMYLCASSRSPRQGSYEQYFGPGTRLTVT.

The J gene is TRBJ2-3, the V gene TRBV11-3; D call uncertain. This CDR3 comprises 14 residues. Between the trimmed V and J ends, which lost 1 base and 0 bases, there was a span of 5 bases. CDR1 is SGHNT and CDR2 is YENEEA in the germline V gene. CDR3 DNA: TGTGCCAGCAGCTTAGGGCAGAGCACAGATACGCAGTATTTT. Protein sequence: CASSLGQSTDTQYF.

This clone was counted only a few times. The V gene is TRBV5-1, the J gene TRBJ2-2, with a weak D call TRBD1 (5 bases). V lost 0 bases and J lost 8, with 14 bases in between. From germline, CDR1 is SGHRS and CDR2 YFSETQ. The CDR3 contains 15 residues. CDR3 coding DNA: TGCGCCAGCAGCTTGGCCAGCAGGGCTGGGGGGGAGCTGTTTTTT. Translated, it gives CASSLASRAGGELFF. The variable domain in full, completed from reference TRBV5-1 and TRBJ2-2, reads KAGVTQTPRYLIKTRGQQVTLSCSPISGHRSVSWYQQTPGQGLQFLFEYFSETQRNKGNFPGRFSGRQFSNSRSEMNVSTLELGDSALYLCASSLASRAGGELFFGEGSRLTVL.

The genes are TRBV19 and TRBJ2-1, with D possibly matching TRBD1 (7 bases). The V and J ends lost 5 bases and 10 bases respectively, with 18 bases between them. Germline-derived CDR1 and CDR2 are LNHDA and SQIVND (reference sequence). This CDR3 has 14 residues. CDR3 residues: CASSWTGGPSEQFF. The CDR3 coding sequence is TGTGCCAGTAGTTGGACAGGAGGGCCGTCGGAGCAGTTCTTC.

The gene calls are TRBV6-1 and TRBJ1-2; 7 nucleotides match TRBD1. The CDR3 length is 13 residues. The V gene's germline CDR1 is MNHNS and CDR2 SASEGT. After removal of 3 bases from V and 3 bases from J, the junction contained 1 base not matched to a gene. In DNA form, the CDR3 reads TGTGCCAGCAGTGAGACAGGGTACTATGGCTACACCTTC. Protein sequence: CASSETGYYGYTF.

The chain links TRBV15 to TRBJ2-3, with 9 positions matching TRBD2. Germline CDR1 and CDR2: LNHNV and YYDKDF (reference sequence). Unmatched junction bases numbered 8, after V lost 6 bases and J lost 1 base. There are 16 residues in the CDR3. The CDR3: CATSEGLAGRTDTQYF. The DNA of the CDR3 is TGTGCCACCAGTGAGGGGCTAGCGGGGCGCACAGATACGCAGTATTTT. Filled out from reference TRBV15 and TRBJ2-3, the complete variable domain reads DAMVIQNPRYQVTQFGKPVTLSCSQTLNHNVMYWYQQKSSQAPKLLFHYYDKDFNNEADTPDNFQSRRPNTSFCFLDIRSPGLGDTAMYLCATSEGLAGRTDTQYFGPGTRLTVL.